The 10 T cell receptor beta chains below all came from one sample that was sequenced in a study of pediatric ulcerative colitis. This table comes from immunoSEQ multiplex PCR, and its TCRdb copy is limited to in-frame clones, with some not included. The table has tens of thousands of clones, about 86% seen once. What was sequenced was blood. The receptors shown here come from a boy aged 5-17 years with severe ulcerative colitis.

This sequence joins TRBV5-1 and TRBJ2-1, with D possibly being TRBD1 or TRBD2 (6 bases each). The CDR3 is 13 amino acids. Germline V gene data show CDR1 as SGHRS and CDR2 as YFSETQ. The ends were cut back, 7 bases at V and 4 bases at J, with 12 bases in the middle. In nucleotides, the CDR3 is TGCGCCAGCCGGGGGCAGGGGTACAATGAGCAGTTCTTC. Protein sequence: CASRGQGYNEQFF.

This clone was detected only a few times. This chain connects TRBV7-2 to TRBJ2-7; TRBD2 aligns across 10 bases. V lost 5 bases, J lost 3 bases, and 13 bases stayed unmatched. This CDR3 spans 17 amino acids. CDR1 and CDR2 from the germline V gene are SGHTA and FQGNSA. The CDR3 loop is CASSPPLAGAAGYEQYF. In nucleotides, the CDR3 is TGTGCCAGCAGCCCCCCCCTAGCGGGAGCTGCGGGCTACGAGCAGTACTTC.

The chain links TRBV27 to TRBJ2-7; D remains ambiguous. The CDR3 has 14 residues. V lost 2 bases to trimming and J lost 4 bases, with 12 bases between them. Germline assignment: CDR1 MNHEY and CDR2 SMNVEV (reference sequence). CDR3 region: CASSLERSRYEQYF. The DNA for the CDR3 is TGTGCCAGCAGTTTAGAAAGGTCCAGGTACGAGCAGTACTTC.

The chain employs TRBV29-1 and TRBJ2-7; the match to TRBD2 covers 7 bases. The CDR3 sequence is 13 residues long. V was pared by 7 bases and J by 0 bases, with 6 bases of the junction left unmatched. Germline-derived CDR1 and CDR2 are SQVTM and ANQGSEA. The CDR3 sequence is CSARAGASYEQYF. CDR3 DNA sequence: TGCAGCGCCCGGGCGGGAGCCTCCTACGAGCAGTACTTC.

This chain joins TRBV27 and TRBJ2-3, with D unresolved. Germline loops: CDR1 MNHEY, CDR2 SMNVEV (reference sequence). Trimming cost V 3 bases and J 5 bases, with 12 bases left between them. The CDR3 contains 14 residues. The CDR3 loop reads CASSLESSVDTQYF. CDR3 nucleotide sequence: TGTGCCAGCAGTTTGGAATCGTCGGTAGATACGCAGTATTTT.

The V call is TRBV29-1, the J call TRBJ2-6, with a weak D call TRBD2 (5 bases). Trimming left V 5 bases short and J 0 bases short, with 17 bases between. The CDR3 has 17 residues. Per the germline V gene, CDR1 is SQVTM and CDR2 is ANQGSEA. This chain's CDR3 is CSVILFGVVSGANVLTF. In nucleotides, the CDR3 is TGCAGCGTTATTCTTTTCGGGGTTGTCTCTGGGGCCAACGTCCTGACTTTC.

The table lists this clone with a few counts. The chain recombines TRBV7-2 with TRBJ2-3; 8 bases fit TRBD2. Trimming took 6 bases from V and 5 from J; bases not matched to a gene: 4. Germline CDR1 and CDR2: SGHTA and FQGNSA. The CDR3 has 13 residues. Here the CDR3 DNA reads TGTGCCAGCAGTGGACGGGGGGGAGATACGCAGTATTTT. Amino acids: CASSGRGGDTQYF.

CDR3 DNA: TGTGCCAGCAGCCAAGAACAGCAGCGAGAAGCTTTCTTT. It translates to CASSQEQQREAFF. This chain joins TRBV14 and TRBJ1-1; D is ambiguous. The CDR3 consists of 13 residues. V was clipped by 0 bases and J by 8 bases, with 10 bases between them. CDR1 is SGHDN and CDR2 is FVKESK in the germline V gene.

The V call is TRBV15, the J call TRBJ2-5; D uncertain. Germline V gene sequence: CDR1 LNHNV, CDR2 YYDKDF (reference sequence). V was trimmed by 6 bases and J by 1 base, leaving 9 bases between them. This CDR3 spans 13 amino acids. CDR3 protein: CATSYSSQETQYF. The CDR3, as DNA: TGTGCCACCAGTTATTCGAGCCAAGAGACCCAGTACTTC.

This clone was counted once. This chain connects TRBV29-1 to TRBJ1-1; D gene uncertain. This CDR3 is 13 amino acids long. Deletions cut 3 bases from V and 0 bases from J, with 8 bases between. Germline V gives CDR1 SQVTM, CDR2 ANQGSEA. The CDR3 region is CSVERQLNTEAFF. CDR3 DNA sequence: TGCAGCGTTGAGAGGCAGCTGAACACTGAAGCTTTCTTT.